What follows are 10 T cell receptor beta chains derived from one specimen sequenced in a study of T cell repertoires in cytomegalovirus infection. MiXCR was run by TCRdb on the reads, yielding one entry per CDR3 protein. The data hold around 260,000 distinct CDR3 sequences, with 20% to 30% observed a single time. Sequencing used PBMCs. The receptors stem from a human donor in good health (CMV status not recorded). Some clones in this sample may be carry-over from other donors' samples.

The J gene is TRBJ2-1, the V gene TRBV7-3, with 11 bases lining up with TRBD2. Germline assignment: CDR1 SGHTA and CDR2 FQGTGA. V lost 2 bases and J lost 6; bases outside the gene matches: 15. The CDR3 extends over 19 amino acids. The CDR3 region is CASSLLHGPGTSGFNEQFF. Written as DNA, the CDR3 is TGTGCCAGCAGCTTATTACACGGACCCGGGACTAGCGGATTCAATGAGCAGTTCTTC.

This clonotype was seen a handful of times. The CDR3 nucleotides read TGTGCCAGCAGTTTACAGGTGGGCCCTGAGGGGTCTGGGACCCAGTACTTC. This codes for CASSLQVGPEGSGTQYF. The J gene is TRBJ2-5, the V gene TRBV12-3 or TRBV12-4; D possibly matches TRBD1 or TRBD2 (5 bases each). Trimming took off 2 bases at V and 7 bases at J, with 23 bases between the two ends. The CDR3 extends over 17 amino acids.

CDR3 loop: CASRSVPDGYTF. DNA of the CDR3: TGTGCCAGCCGATCGGTGCCTGATGGCTACACCTTC. The chain links TRBV28 to TRBJ1-2; D remains ambiguous. Germline values: CDR1 MDHEN, CDR2 SYDVKM. The length of the CDR3 is 12 residues. The V and J ends lost 8 bases and 6 bases respectively, with 13 bases between them.

This clonotype is a singleton in its sample. The CDR3 sequence is CASSITGLFGGTNTEAFF. In DNA, the CDR3 is TGCGCCAGCAGCATCACCGGGCTTTTCGGAGGGACGAACACTGAAGCTTTCTTT. This chain links TRBV5-1 with TRBJ1-1; D might be TRBD1 (5 bases). V was shortened by 4 bases and J by 1 base, with 23 bases between the two germline ends. The germline gives CDR1 SGHRS, CDR2 YFSETQ. The CDR3 totals 18 residues.

The chain employs TRBV7-8 and TRBJ2-1, with 7 bases matching TRBD1. The CDR3 is made up of 16 amino acids. The junction had 6 bases not matched to a gene; V was cut back by 1 base and J by 3 bases. Per the germline V gene, CDR1 is SGHVS and CDR2 is FQNEAQ. The CDR3 sequence: CASSLDRGTGYNEQFF. The CDR3 nucleotides read TGTGCCAGCAGCTTAGACAGGGGAACTGGCTACAATGAGCAGTTCTTC.

The rearrangement links TRBV6-2 or TRBV6-3 to TRBJ2-2; D is possibly TRBD1 or TRBD2 (5 bases each). The germline CDR1 and CDR2 sequences are MNHEY and SVGEGT. Trimming pared 8 bases from V and 3 bases from J, leaving 13 bases between. The length of the CDR3 is 14 residues. CDR3 nucleotides: TGTGCCAGCGTAGGGACGGGGCACACCGGGGAGCTGTTTTTT. Amino acids: CASVGTGHTGELFF.

The rearrangement joins TRBV4-3 to TRBJ1-2; 7 bases are shared with TRBD1. The germline gives CDR1 LGHNA, CDR2 YSLEER. This CDR3 comprises 15 residues. V was pared by 2 bases and J by 10 bases, with 13 bases of the junction left unmatched. CDR3 bases: TGCGCCAGCAGCCAATGGATACAGGGGCCCCAAGACTACACCTTC. Its translation is CASSQWIQGPQDYTF.

This chain uses TRBV10-3 with TRBJ1-5; 12 nucleotides agree with TRBD1. CDR1 and CDR2 (germline): ENHRY, SYGVKD. The J segment lost 7 bases and the V segment lost 4 bases, leaving 11 bases of the junction unmatched. The CDR3 loop spans 17 amino acids. CDR3 DNA sequence: TGTGCCATCAGTGTTTCTCCGGGACAGGGGGCTGGACAGCCCCAGCATTTT. Amino acid sequence: CAISVSPGQGAGQPQHF.

The chain couples TRBV5-6 to TRBJ1-6, with D possibly TRBD1 on 6 matching bases. This CDR3 is built from 16 residues. Looked up from germline, CDR1 is SGHDT and CDR2 is YYEEEE. V was pared by 2 bases and J by 6 bases, with 15 bases between. CDR3 region: CASSFGQLAVNSPLHF. In nucleotides, the CDR3 is TGTGCCAGCAGCTTCGGACAGCTCGCCGTTAATTCACCCCTCCACTTT.

This clonotype was counted ten times or more. This chain uses TRBV7-2 with TRBJ1-1; the match to TRBD1 covers 11 bases. This CDR3 contains 12 residues. Trimming took 5 bases from V and 8 from J; bases not matched to a gene: 1. Germline values: CDR1 SGHTA, CDR2 FQGNSA. CDR3 amino acids: CASSRTGGEAFF. CDR3 in DNA: TGTGCCAGCAGCAGGACAGGGGGCGAAGCTTTCTTT.